The 19 T cell receptor beta chains below were found in one sample sequenced in a study of neoadjuvant anti-PD-1 for oral cavity cancer. The data were produced by immunoSEQ multiplex PCR, yet TCRdb's version contains in-frame clones alone and is incomplete. The table lists 30,000 to 35,000 clones, about 83% of them singletons. Sequencing was performed on PBMCs, taken before nivolumab (anti-PD-1) treatment. All receptors come from a person aged 35 to 85 with oral cavity squamous cell carcinoma.

The genes are TRBV11-2 and TRBJ2-5, with 10 positions matching TRBD1. CDR3 length: 16 residues. From germline, CDR1 is SGHAT and CDR2 FQNNGV. Trimming cost V 5 bases and J 3 bases; bases outside gene matches: 9. CDR3 bases: TGTGCCAGCAGCACTTCCGGGACAGGGGTCAAAGAGACCCAGTACTTC. Amino acid sequence: CASSTSGTGVKETQYF.

This clone was recorded a few times. The J gene is TRBJ1-2, the V gene TRBV27; D is unclear. Germline V gives CDR1 MNHEY, CDR2 SMNVEV (reference sequence). V was pared by 6 bases and J by 2 bases, with 16 bases between. CDR3 length equals 15 residues. The CDR3 loop reads CASSPRNAPNYGYTF. For the CDR3, the DNA is TGTGCCAGCAGCCCCCGAAACGCCCCCAACTATGGCTACACCTTC.

The chain links TRBV6-1 to TRBJ1-2; possibly TRBD1 for D (5 bases). This CDR3 contains 14 residues. V was pared by 2 bases and J by 8 bases, with 15 bases between. The germline CDR1 and CDR2 sequences are MNHNS and SASEGT. CDR3 protein: CASSENNGAWGYTF. In DNA form, the CDR3 reads TGTGCCAGCAGTGAAAACAATGGGGCTTGGGGCTACACCTTC.

The chain joins TRBV2 to TRBJ1-1, with TRBD1 as a possible D gene (6 bases). This CDR3 region has 14 residues. Trimming pared 4 bases from V and 0 bases from J, leaving 9 bases between. The germline gives CDR1 SNHLY, CDR2 FYNNEI. CDR3 in DNA: TGTGCCAGCAGTGGTTGGGACATGAACACTGAAGCTTTCTTT. It translates to CASSGWDMNTEAFF.

This rearrangement joins TRBV4-2 to TRBJ1-4, with D tentatively TRBD1 (5 bases). V was pared by 0 bases and J by 3 bases, with 8 bases between. Germline loops: CDR1 LGHNA, CDR2 YNFKEQ. The CDR3 totals 15 residues. CDR3: CASSQDRGPNEKLFF. For the CDR3, the DNA is TGTGCCAGCAGCCAAGATAGGGGTCCTAATGAAAAACTGTTTTTT.

The J gene is TRBJ1-3, the V gene TRBV4-3; 9 bases align to TRBD1. Germline V gives CDR1 LGHNA, CDR2 YSLEER. The CDR3 has 18 amino acids. Trimming took 1 base from V and 4 from J; bases not matched to a gene: 11. This CDR3 reads CASSQGGGQGHSGNTIYF. The CDR3, as DNA: TGCGCCAGCAGCCAAGGAGGTGGACAGGGGCATTCCGGAAACACCATATATTTT.

Of note for this clone: One end of the junction does not line up with germline, which may come from a read error. This chain joins TRBV6-1 and TRBJ2-3, with D unclear. Germline V gene data show CDR1 as MNHNS and CDR2 as SASEGT. This CDR3 spans 13 amino acids. The CDR3 spells CASTFDISDTQCF. DNA for the CDR3: TGTGCTAGCACCTTTGACATTTCGGATACGCAGTGTTTT.

The chain combines TRBV5-6 with TRBJ1-1, with D perhaps matching TRBD1 (6 bases). The CDR3 has 13 amino acids. Germline assignment: CDR1 SGHDT and CDR2 YYEEEE. Trimming pared 2 bases from V and 6 bases from J, leaving 11 bases between. DNA of the CDR3: TGTGCCAGCAGCTTTACAGGGTTCCCTGAAGCTTTCTTT. It is translated as CASSFTGFPEAFF. The complete variable domain, with remaining parts taken from reference TRBV5-6 and TRBJ1-1, reads DAGVTQSPTHLIKTRGQQVTLRCSPKSGHDTVSWYQQALGQGPQFIFQYYEEEERQRGNFPDRFSGHQFPNYSSELNVNALLLGDSALYLCASSFTGFPEAFFGQGTRLTVV.

The chain carries TRBV11-2 and TRBJ2-7; 7 bases map to TRBD1. V lost 5 bases, J lost 4 bases, and 14 bases stayed unmatched. This CDR3 has 16 residues. Per the germline V gene, CDR1 is SGHAT and CDR2 is FQNNGV. The CDR3 sequence: CASSPEGARLSYEQYF. CDR3 bases: TGTGCCAGCAGCCCTGAGGGGGCGCGGCTTTCTTACGAGCAGTACTTC. The full variable domain, with the rest looked up from reference TRBV11-2 and TRBJ2-7, is EAGVAQSPRYKIIEKRQSVAFWCNPISGHATLYWYQQILGQGPKLLIQFQNNGVVDDSQLPKDRFSAERLKGVDSTLKIQPAKLEDSAVYLCASSPEGARLSYEQYFGPGTRLTVT.

The V and J genes are TRBV7-9 and TRBJ2-3; no definite D call. V lost 6 bases to trimming and J lost 1 base, with 2 bases between them. This CDR3 is built from 11 residues. Germline V gene data show CDR1 as SEHNR and CDR2 as FQNEAQ (reference sequence). The CDR3 DNA is TGTGCCAGCAGTCGCACAGATACGCAGTATTTT. Translating it yields CASSRTDTQYF.

CDR3 in amino acids: CASSLLVWGTEAFF. The CDR3 nucleotides are TGTGCCAGCAGCTTACTGGTTTGGGGCACTGAAGCTTTCTTT. The V call is TRBV7-8, the J call TRBJ1-1; D remains unclear. Germline V gene data show CDR1 as SGHVS and CDR2 as FQNEAQ. V lost 2 bases and J 4 bases, leaving 11 bases between the germline ends. CDR3 length: 14 amino acids.

V is TRBV4-3 and J is TRBJ2-2; D tentatively reads TRBD1 or TRBD2 (5 bases each). The length of the CDR3 is 19 residues. Germline-derived CDR1 and CDR2 are LGHNA and YSLEER. The V end was cut by 5 bases, the J end by 4 bases, with 26 bases between. In DNA, the CDR3 is TGCGCCAGCAGCTCCCCCGAGCCCAGGGACCCTGCGGTCACCGGGGAGCTGTTTTTT. As protein: CASSSPEPRDPAVTGELFF.

This sequence joins TRBV10-3 and TRBJ1-1; D ambiguous. CDR3 length equals 13 residues. The germline gives CDR1 ENHRY, CDR2 SYGVKD. The germline V and J ends were trimmed by 7 bases and 0 bases, with 9 bases remaining between them. CDR3 coding DNA: TGTGCCATCAATGGAAACTTGAACACTGAAGCTTTCTTT. Its translation is CAINGNLNTEAFF.

The table lists this clone with a count of one. The V call is TRBV4-3, the J call TRBJ1-2; D gene ambiguous. V lost 0 bases to trimming and J lost 1 base, with 12 bases between them. Per the germline V gene, CDR1 is LGHNA and CDR2 is YSLEER. The CDR3 extends over 16 amino acids. Here the CDR3 reads CASSQDFGQNNYGYTF. The CDR3 coding sequence is TGCGCCAGCAGCCAAGACTTTGGGCAGAATAACTATGGCTACACCTTC.

J is TRBJ1-1 and V is TRBV5-1, with unresolved D. Germline CDR1 SGHRS, CDR2 YFSETQ. The CDR3 extends over 14 amino acids. V lost 0 bases and J lost 6, with 12 bases in between. The CDR3 reads CASSLAAKGPEAFF. The CDR3 region has the DNA TGCGCCAGCAGCTTGGCCGCGAAAGGGCCTGAAGCTTTCTTT.

The gene calls are TRBV9 and TRBJ1-6; 8 nucleotides match TRBD1. The CDR3 runs 17 residues. Germline CDR1 and CDR2: SGDLS and YYNGEE. The ends lost 1 base at V and 4 bases at J; junction bases unmatched: 7. This CDR3 is CASSVRGTGDYNSPLHF. For the CDR3, the DNA is TGTGCCAGCAGCGTAAGAGGGACAGGCGATTATAATTCACCCCTCCACTTT.

This chain connects TRBV7-2 to TRBJ1-5; TRBD1 might be the D (5 bases). V was cut by 5 bases and J by 0 bases, with 11 bases left in between. CDR3 size: 15 residues. Germline CDR1 and CDR2: SGHTA and FQGNSA. The CDR3 DNA is TGTGCCAGCAGCGCAGGGTCTTATAGCAATCAGCCCCAGCATTTT. Its translation: CASSAGSYSNQPQHF.

For the CDR3, the DNA is TGTGCCAGCAGCCCACAGGGTTATGCAGATACGCAGTATTTT. This sequence encodes CASSPQGYADTQYF. The rearrangement uses TRBV7-2 and TRBJ2-3; a possible D gene is TRBD1 (6 bases). V dropped 5 bases and J dropped 4 bases, with 13 bases sitting between them. CDR3 length: 14 residues. CDR1 SGHTA and CDR2 FQGNSA come from the germline V gene.

This chain joins TRBV4-3 and TRBJ1-6; tentative D call: TRBD1 (5 bases). CDR3 length: 18 amino acids. Germline values: CDR1 LGHNA, CDR2 YSLEER. V dropped 3 bases and J dropped 9 bases, with 24 bases sitting between them. In DNA, the CDR3 is TGCGCCAGCAGCCATGGTGTTCGACCTGAGGGGAGTAGTTCACCCCTCCACTTT. Amino acid sequence: CASSHGVRPEGSSSPLHF.